This TCR beta chain was retrieved from a study of somatic mutations in cytotoxic T cells in rheumatoid arthritis. Study information: Before any treatment began, roughly 30 ml EDTA peripheral blood was collected from patients right after diagnosis. Flow sorting yielded some V beta antibody-stained T-cell populations at nearly 100% purity, among them V beta1+ cells sequenced for TCRB.

Assay: immunoSEQ multiplex PCR; the TCRdb copy retains only in-frame clones and omits some. The profile shows 21,000 or so clones, approximately 80% of them singletons. Remarks on this clone: What it recognizes is unknown.

Whole-study findings and limits: Antigens recognized by the expanded CD8+ clones were unknown. A largest CD8+ clone above 20% of CD8+ cells occurred in about an eighth of the roughly 60 patients.

The germline CDR1 and CDR2 sequences are MGHRA and YSYEKL. V gave up 1 base and J gave up 6 bases, with 18 bases separating them. The CDR3 contains 16 residues. Sequencing was carried out using CD8+ T cells sorted from blood. This TCR derives from an adult with rheumatoid arthritis. The chain is built from TRBV4-1 and TRBJ1-2; weak D call: TRBD1 (6 bases). CDR3 sequence (DNA): TGCGCCAGCAGCCAAGCCCTGGCCGCCAGGGGCAATGGCTACACCTTC. This codes for CASSQALAARGNGYTF.